The clone carrying this T cell receptor beta chain showed up just a few times. Expressed TCRB transcripts were sequenced because the entire RNA isolate underwent reverse transcription. Data came from immunoSEQ multiplex PCR; TCRdb stores just in-frame clones and leaves some out. The table shows some 140,000 clones, with around a tenth occurring only once. With V trimmed by 3 bases and J by 6 bases, 4 bases remained unmatched. The germline gives CDR1 SGHTA, CDR2 FQGNSA. This CDR3 has 15 amino acids. This record comes from a study of beta chain features in type 1 diabetes. This sequence joins TRBV7-2 and TRBJ2-1; 11 bases are shared with TRBD1. Sequencing was done on a sample of central memory CD4+ T cells from blood. This clonotype originated in a man younger than 30 in good health. The CDR3 loop reads CASSFRTGGFNEQFF. The DNA of the CDR3 is TGTGCCAGCAGCTTTAGGACAGGGGGCTTCAATGAGCAGTTCTTC.